This paragraph reports one T cell receptor beta chain. Antigen specificity is unknown. V was pared by 4 bases and J by 5 bases, with 15 bases of the junction left unmatched. Germline V gives CDR1 SGHDT, CDR2 YYEEEE. The CDR3 runs to 17 residues. This entry is derived from a study of cytomegalovirus exposure and HLA in healthy donors. Study-level points and caveats: It was likely that a cluster of highly shared sequence variants was a sequencing artifact. Earlier findings revealed that most TCR beta V segments proved productive either about 87% or about 30% of the time.

In the PCR, 60 Vbeta and 13 Jbeta primers were used. The assay was immunoSEQ multiplex PCR, and TCRdb's table has in-frame clones only and misses some. Of approximately 180,000 clones in the sample, more than 60% are singletons; the top ten hold about 1.5%. Sequencing input: PBMCs. The chain has TRBV5-6 and TRBJ2-5; 9 bases map to TRBD2. The sequence was obtained from a woman between 25 and 40 years old in good health and CMV-seropositive. For the CDR3, the DNA is TGTGCCAGCAGCCTTGAGGGTAGCGGGAGCTACCGGGAGACCCAGTACTTC. Residues: CASSLEGSGSYRETQYF. The full variable domain, rest sourced from reference TRBV5-6 and TRBJ2-5, is DAGVTQSPTHLIKTRGQQVTLRCSPKSGHDTVSWYQQALGQGPQFIFQYYEEEERQRGNFPDRFSGHQFPNYSSELNVNALLLGDSALYLCASSLEGSGSYRETQYFGPGTRLLVL.